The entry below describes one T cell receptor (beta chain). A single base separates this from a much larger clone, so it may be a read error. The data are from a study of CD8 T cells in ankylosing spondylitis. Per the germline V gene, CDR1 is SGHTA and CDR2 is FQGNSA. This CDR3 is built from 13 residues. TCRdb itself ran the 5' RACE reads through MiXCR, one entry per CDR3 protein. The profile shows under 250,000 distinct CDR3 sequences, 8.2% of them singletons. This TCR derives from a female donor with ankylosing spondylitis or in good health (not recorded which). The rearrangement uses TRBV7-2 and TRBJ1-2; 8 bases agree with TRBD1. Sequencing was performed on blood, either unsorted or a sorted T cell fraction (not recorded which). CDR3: CASSWGQAAGYAF. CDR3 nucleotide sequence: TGTGCCAGCAGCTGGGGACAGGCGGCGGGCTACGCCTTC.